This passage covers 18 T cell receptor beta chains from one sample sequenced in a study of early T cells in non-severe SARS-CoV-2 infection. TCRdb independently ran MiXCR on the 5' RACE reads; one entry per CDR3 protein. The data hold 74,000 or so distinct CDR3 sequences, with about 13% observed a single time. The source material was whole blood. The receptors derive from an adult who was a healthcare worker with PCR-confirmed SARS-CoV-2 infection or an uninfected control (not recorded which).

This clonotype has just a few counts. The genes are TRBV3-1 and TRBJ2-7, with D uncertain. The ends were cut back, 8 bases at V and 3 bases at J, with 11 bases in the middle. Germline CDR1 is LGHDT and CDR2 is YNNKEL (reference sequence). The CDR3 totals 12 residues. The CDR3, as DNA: TGTGCCAGCGGTCCCGCGAGCTACGAGCAGTACTTC. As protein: CASGPASYEQYF.

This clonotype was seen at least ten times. The DNA of the CDR3 is TGTGCCAGCACCGGGGGAGGTGCAGATACGCAGTATTTT. It codes for CASTGGGADTQYF. V and J are TRBV6-6 and TRBJ2-3; a weak D match, TRBD2 (6 bases). The V end was cut by 7 bases, the J end by 4 bases, with 12 bases between. Germline loops: CDR1 MNHNY, CDR2 SVGAGI (reference sequence). The CDR3 has 13 residues.

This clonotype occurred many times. CDR3 in amino acids: CASSQQRSRQYF. CDR3 in DNA: TGTGCCAGCAGTCAACAACGTTCGCGGCAGTATTTT. This chain links TRBV6-2 or TRBV6-3 with TRBJ2-3; no reliable D call. Looked up from germline, CDR1 is MNHEY and CDR2 is SVGEGT. The CDR3 loop spans 12 amino acids. Trimming shortened V by 5 bases and J by 11 bases, and 14 bases separated the two germline ends.

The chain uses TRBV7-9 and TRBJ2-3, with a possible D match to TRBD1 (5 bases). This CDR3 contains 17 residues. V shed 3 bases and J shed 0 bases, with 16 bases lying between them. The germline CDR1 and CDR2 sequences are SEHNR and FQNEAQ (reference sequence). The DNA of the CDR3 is TGTGCCAGCAGCTTGACTCTCGCGACAGCTAGCACAGATACGCAGTATTTT. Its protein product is CASSLTLATASTDTQYF.

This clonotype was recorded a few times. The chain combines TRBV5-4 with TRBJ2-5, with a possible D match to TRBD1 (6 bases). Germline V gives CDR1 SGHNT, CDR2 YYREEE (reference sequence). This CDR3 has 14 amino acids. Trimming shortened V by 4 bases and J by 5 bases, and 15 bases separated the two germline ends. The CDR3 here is CASSGGGLRETQYF. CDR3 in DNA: TGTGCCAGCAGCGGGGGCGGACTCAGGGAGACCCAGTACTTC.

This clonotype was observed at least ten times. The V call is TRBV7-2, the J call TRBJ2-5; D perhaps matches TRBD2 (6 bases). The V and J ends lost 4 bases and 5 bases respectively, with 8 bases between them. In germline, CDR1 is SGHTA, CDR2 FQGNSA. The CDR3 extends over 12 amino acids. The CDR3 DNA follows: TGTGCCAGCAGCTGGAGCGGGGAGACCCAGTACTTC. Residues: CASSWSGETQYF.

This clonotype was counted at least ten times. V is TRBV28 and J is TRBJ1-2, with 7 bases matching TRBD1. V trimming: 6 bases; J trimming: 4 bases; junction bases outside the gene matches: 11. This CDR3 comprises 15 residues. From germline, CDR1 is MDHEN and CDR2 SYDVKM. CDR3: CASSGDSRQIYGYTF. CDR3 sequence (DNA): TGTGCCAGCAGCGGGGACAGCCGACAAATCTATGGCTACACCTTC.

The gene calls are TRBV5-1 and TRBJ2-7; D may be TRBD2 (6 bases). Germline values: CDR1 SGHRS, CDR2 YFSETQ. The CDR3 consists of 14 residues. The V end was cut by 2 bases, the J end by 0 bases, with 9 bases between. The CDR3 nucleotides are TGCGCCAGCAGCTTAGCGGGCCTCTCCTACGAGCAGTACTTC. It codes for CASSLAGLSYEQYF.

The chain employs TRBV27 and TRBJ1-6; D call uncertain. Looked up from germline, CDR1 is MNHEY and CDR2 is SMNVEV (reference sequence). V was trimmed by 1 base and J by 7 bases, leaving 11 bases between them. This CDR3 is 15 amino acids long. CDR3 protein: CASSLFMERNSPLHF. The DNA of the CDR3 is TGTGCCAGCAGTTTATTCATGGAACGCAATTCACCCCTCCACTTT.

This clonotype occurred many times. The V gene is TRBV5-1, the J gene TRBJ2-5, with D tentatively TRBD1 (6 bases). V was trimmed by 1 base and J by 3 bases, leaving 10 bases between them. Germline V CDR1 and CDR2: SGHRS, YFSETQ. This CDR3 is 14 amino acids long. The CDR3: CASSLLPGEETQYF. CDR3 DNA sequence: TGCGCCAGCAGCTTGCTCCCAGGGGAAGAGACCCAGTACTTC.

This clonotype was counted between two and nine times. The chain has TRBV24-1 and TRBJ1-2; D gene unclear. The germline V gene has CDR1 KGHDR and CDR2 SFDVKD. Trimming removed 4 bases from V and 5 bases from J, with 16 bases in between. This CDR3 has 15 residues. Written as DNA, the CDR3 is TGTGCCACCAGTGACCCTACTCGGGGTGAATATGGCTACACCTTC. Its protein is CATSDPTRGEYGYTF.

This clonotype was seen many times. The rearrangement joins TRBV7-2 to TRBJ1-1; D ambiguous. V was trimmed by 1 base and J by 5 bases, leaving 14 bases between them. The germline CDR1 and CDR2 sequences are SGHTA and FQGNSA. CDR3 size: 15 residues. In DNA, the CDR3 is TGTGCCAGCAGCTTAGTCGGAGGGTTGGGGACTGAAGCTTTCTTT. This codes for CASSLVGGLGTEAFF.

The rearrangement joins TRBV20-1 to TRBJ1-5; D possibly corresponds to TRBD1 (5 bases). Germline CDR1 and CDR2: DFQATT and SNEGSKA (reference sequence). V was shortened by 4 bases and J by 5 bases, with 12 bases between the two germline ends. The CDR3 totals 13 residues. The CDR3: CSATTGGDQPQHF. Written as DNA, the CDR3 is TGCAGTGCTACCACAGGAGGCGATCAGCCCCAGCATTTT.

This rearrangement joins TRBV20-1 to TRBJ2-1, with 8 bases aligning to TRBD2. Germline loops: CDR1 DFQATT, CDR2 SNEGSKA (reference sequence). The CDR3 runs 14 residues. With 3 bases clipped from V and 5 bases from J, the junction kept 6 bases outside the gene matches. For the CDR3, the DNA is TGCAGTGCTAGTATGGCGGGGGGACACAATGAGCAGTTCTTC. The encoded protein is CSASMAGGHNEQFF.

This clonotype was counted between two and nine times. CDR3 coding DNA: TGTGCCAGCAGCACCTTCAGACAGGGCGAAGCTTTCTTT. Amino acids: CASSTFRQGEAFF. V and J are TRBV7-9 and TRBJ1-1; 7 bases fit TRBD1. V was clipped by 5 bases and J by 8 bases; unmatched bases: 8. The CDR3 spans 13 residues. Germline loops: CDR1 SEHNR, CDR2 FQNEAQ (reference sequence).

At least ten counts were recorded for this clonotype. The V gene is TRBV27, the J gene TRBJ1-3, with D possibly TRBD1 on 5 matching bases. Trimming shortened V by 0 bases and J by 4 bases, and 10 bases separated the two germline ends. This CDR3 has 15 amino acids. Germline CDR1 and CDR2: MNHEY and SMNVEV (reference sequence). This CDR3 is CASSLSGGAGNTIYF. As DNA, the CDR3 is TGTGCCAGCAGTTTATCCGGGGGAGCGGGAAACACCATATATTTT.

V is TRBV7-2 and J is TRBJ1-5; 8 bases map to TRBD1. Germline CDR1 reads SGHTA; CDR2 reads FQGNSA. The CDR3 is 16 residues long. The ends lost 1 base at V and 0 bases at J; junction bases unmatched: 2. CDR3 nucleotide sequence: TGTGCCAGCAGCTTAGGACAGGGGTATAGCAATCAGCCCCAGCATTTT. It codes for CASSLGQGYSNQPQHF.

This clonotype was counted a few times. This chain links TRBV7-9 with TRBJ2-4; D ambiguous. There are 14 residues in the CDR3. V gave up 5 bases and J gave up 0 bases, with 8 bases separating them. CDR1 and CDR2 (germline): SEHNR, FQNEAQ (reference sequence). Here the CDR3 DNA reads TGTGCCAGCAGCCCAGGAGTAGCCAAAAACATTCAGTACTTC. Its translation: CASSPGVAKNIQYF.